These 18 T cell receptor beta chains came from one sample sequenced in a study of blood T cells in healthy people across ages. For the second PCR, which ran for roughly 7 to 11 cycles, a sample-barcoded 5' primer and a J-beta primer mix were used. TCRdb recomputed calls from the 5' RACE reads with MiXCR, one row per CDR3 protein. Of fewer than 800,000 distinct CDR3 sequences detected, roughly 32% appear once; the ten largest clones hold over 15%. Sample: blood. The receptors originated from a woman older than 75 in good health.

The table lists this clonotype with many counts. The rearrangement links TRBV28 to TRBJ1-2; tentatively, D is TRBD1 (5 bases). Trimming removed 6 bases from V and 4 bases from J, with 15 bases in between. The germline gives CDR1 MDHEN, CDR2 SYDVKM. This CDR3 has 14 amino acids. The CDR3 loop reads CASRTPGRVYGYTF. In nucleotides, the CDR3 is TGTGCCAGCAGGACACCAGGGAGAGTCTATGGCTACACCTTC.

This clonotype was observed a handful of times. The V gene is TRBV6-6, the J gene TRBJ1-4; weak D call: TRBD1 (6 bases). CDR1 is MNHNY and CDR2 is SVGAGI in the germline V gene (reference sequence). CDR3 length: 16 residues. V shed 0 bases and J shed 12 bases, with 20 bases lying between them. The CDR3 bases are TGTGCCAGCAGTTACTCGTGGTCGGCCGAGGGGGGGGAACTGTTTTTT. Translating it yields CASSYSWSAEGGELFF.

The chain uses TRBV13 and TRBJ2-7; D not certain. Trimming removed 3 bases from V and 0 bases from J, with 12 bases in between. CDR1 PRHDT and CDR2 FYEKMQ come from the germline V gene (reference sequence). The CDR3 sequence is 15 residues long. The CDR3 sequence: CASSFVGIRSYEQYF. In nucleotides, the CDR3 is TGTGCCAGCAGCTTCGTGGGGATTCGCTCCTACGAGCAGTACTTC. Full variable domain (rest looked up from reference TRBV13 and TRBJ2-7): AAGVIQSPRHLIKEKRETATLKCYPIPRHDTVYWYQQGPGQDPQFLISFYEKMQSDKGSIPDRFSAQQFSDYHSELNMSSLELGDSALYFCASSFVGIRSYEQYFGPGTRLTVT.

Many counts were recorded for this clonotype. CDR3 sequence reads: CASSGGQGDNEKLFF. The CDR3, as DNA: TGCGCCAGCAGCGGGGGACAGGGGGATAATGAAAAACTGTTTTTT. The chain couples TRBV5-1 to TRBJ1-4; 11 bases match TRBD1. The CDR3 consists of 15 residues. Germline V gene lookup returns CDR1 SGHRS and CDR2 YFSETQ. V was pared by 4 bases and J by 4 bases, with 3 bases of the junction left unmatched.

This clonotype has ten or more counts. The V gene is TRBV27, the J gene TRBJ2-1, with 7 bases matching TRBD1. The CDR3 consists of 16 residues. The germline CDR1 and CDR2 sequences are MNHEY and SMNVEV (reference sequence). Trimming took 2 bases from V and 3 from J; bases not matched to a gene: 7. CDR3 in DNA: TGTGCCAGCAGTTTAACCCCCCCAGGGGGCTACAATGAGCAGTTCTTC. Translated, it gives CASSLTPPGGYNEQFF.

On this clonotype: At one end, the junction sequence differs from germline, possibly due to a read error. The gene calls are TRBV4-3 and TRBJ2-6; either TRBD1 or TRBD2 may supply D (5 bases each). This CDR3 is 16 amino acids long. The germline gives CDR1 LGHNA, CDR2 YSLEER. CDR3 nucleotides: TGCGCCAGCAGCCAAGATCGGGGCAGGGCCGCTTTTGTCCGGACTTTC. It specifies CASSQDRGRAAFVRTF.

This clonotype was seen a handful of times. The genes are TRBV14 and TRBJ1-2; no definite D call. Per the germline V gene, CDR1 is SGHDN and CDR2 is FVKESK. CDR3 length: 14 amino acids. V dropped 0 bases and J dropped 7 bases, with 12 bases sitting between them. The DNA of the CDR3 is TGTGCCAGCAGCCAAGAGTTATCGGGAGCTGGCTACACCTTC. It specifies CASSQELSGAGYTF.

As regards this clonotype: This may be a read error, as it is one base from a much larger clone. The rearrangement joins TRBV5-6 to TRBJ2-4, with 8 positions matching TRBD1. The germline V gene encodes CDR1 SGHDT and CDR2 YYEEEE. CDR3 length: 18 residues. CDR3: CAGSPGGQDLIAKNIQYF. For the CDR3, the DNA is TGTGCCGGCAGCCCTGGGGGACAGGACCTAATAGCCAAAAACATTCAGTACTTC.

This clonotype occurred many times. The V and J genes are TRBV7-3 and TRBJ2-3, with D unresolved. Looked up from germline, CDR1 is SGHTA and CDR2 is FQGTGA. V was pared by 5 bases and J by 6 bases, with 12 bases between. CDR3 size: 13 residues. The CDR3 region has the DNA TGTGCCAGCAGCCTCGGTCGGTTGGATACGCAGTATTTT. Its translation is CASSLGRLDTQYF.

In this sample, this clonotype turned up many times. The rearrangement joins TRBV20-1 to TRBJ1-1; tentatively, D is TRBD1 (6 bases). CDR3 length: 14 residues. Trimming pared 3 bases from V and 5 bases from J, leaving 16 bases between. Germline V gene sequence: CDR1 DFQATT, CDR2 SNEGSKA (reference sequence). This CDR3 reads CSASGGGVRTEAFF. CDR3 nucleotide sequence: TGCAGTGCTAGCGGGGGCGGGGTGAGGACTGAAGCTTTCTTT.

This clonotype was seen just once. The junction differs from germline at one of its ends, possibly a read error. This sequence joins TRBV29-1 and TRBJ2-2, with 10 positions matching TRBD1. The CDR3 has 14 amino acids. Germline V gene sequence: CDR1 SQVTM, CDR2 ANQGSEA. Here the CDR3 DNA reads TGCAGCGTCCGACAGGGGGCAGACACCGGGGAGCGGTTTTTT. It yields the protein CSVRQGADTGERFF.

In its sample, this clonotype was seen many times. This chain connects TRBV9 to TRBJ2-7; 9 nucleotides agree with TRBD2. Germline V gene data show CDR1 as SGDLS and CDR2 as YYNGEE. Trimming at V came to 4 bases and at J to 5 bases, leaving 7 bases not matched to a gene. This CDR3 is 14 amino acids long. CDR3 sequence (DNA): TGTGCCAGCAGCCCCCGAGCGGGGGGCGACGAGCAGTACTTC. It codes for CASSPRAGGDEQYF.

The count of this clonotype is one. In DNA, the CDR3 is TGTGCCAGCAGACTAGACGGGTTTAAAGAAGCTTTCTTT. Translated, it gives CASRLDGFKEAFF. The V gene is TRBV7-2, the J gene TRBJ1-1, with D hard to call. Trimming removed 6 bases from V and 8 bases from J, with 16 bases in between. This CDR3 spans 13 amino acids. Per the germline V gene, CDR1 is SGHTA and CDR2 is FQGNSA.

The V call is TRBV7-2, the J call TRBJ2-1; 7 bases align to TRBD1. CDR3 length equals 14 residues. The V gene end was trimmed by 2 bases and the J gene end by 8 bases; junction bases not matched to a gene: 6. Germline values: CDR1 SGHTA, CDR2 FQGNSA. CDR3 amino acids: CASSLQGDQYEQFF. The CDR3 DNA reads as TGTGCCAGCAGCTTACAGGGGGACCAATATGAGCAGTTCTTC.

In the case of this clonotype: This may arise from a read error, as a much more abundant clone is one base away. The chain uses TRBV15 and TRBJ2-5; tentatively, D is TRBD2 (6 bases). Gene TRBJ2-7 matches the end of the DNA better, so the J call may be wrong. The CDR3 sequence is 15 residues long. Germline-derived CDR1 and CDR2 are LNHNV and YYDKDF (reference sequence). CDR3 sequence reads: CAASREVGTPDEQYF. The CDR3, as DNA: TGTGCCGCCAGCAGGGAGGTTGGGACCCCTGACGAGCAGTACTTC.

In the case of this clonotype: A much larger clone lies one base from this, so it may be a read error. V is TRBV5-1 and J is TRBJ1-2, with D possibly matching TRBD1 (5 bases). The CDR3 has 15 amino acids. V lost 4 bases to trimming and J lost 12 bases, with 25 bases between them. Germline V lookup: CDR1 SGHRS, CDR2 YFSETQ. CDR3 residues: CASSLGTLGMEGHTF. The DNA of the CDR3 is TGCGCCAGCAGCCTCGGGACTCTGGGAATGGAAGGCCACACCTTC.

This clonotype was counted between two and nine times. The V call is TRBV20-1, the J call TRBJ1-5; 12 bases match TRBD1. V lost 3 bases and J lost 6; bases outside the gene matches: 0. Germline CDR1 DFQATT, CDR2 SNEGSKA (reference sequence). The CDR3 runs 13 residues. CDR3 nucleotide sequence: TGCAGTGCTAGGGGACAGGGGGCTCAGCCCCAGCATTTT. Its translation: CSARGQGAQPQHF.

This clonotype has ten or more counts. This chain links TRBV7-2 with TRBJ2-5, with 12 bases aligning to TRBD2. Germline V gene lookup returns CDR1 SGHTA and CDR2 FQGNSA. The trim removed 3 bases at V and 1 base at J, leaving 3 bases unmatched. This CDR3 is built from 16 residues. CDR3 DNA sequence: TGTGCCAGCAGCTTCGCTAGCGGGGGGGCCCAAGAGACCCAGTACTTC. It is translated as CASSFASGGAQETQYF.